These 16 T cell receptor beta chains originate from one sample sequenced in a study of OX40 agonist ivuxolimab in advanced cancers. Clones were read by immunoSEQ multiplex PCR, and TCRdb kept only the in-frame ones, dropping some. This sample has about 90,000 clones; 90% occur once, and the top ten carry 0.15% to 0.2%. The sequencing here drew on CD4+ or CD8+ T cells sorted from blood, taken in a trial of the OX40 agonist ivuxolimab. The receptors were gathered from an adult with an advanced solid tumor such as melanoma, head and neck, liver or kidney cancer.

CDR3 coding DNA: TGCAGCGCCTCACCCATTGGACAGGGCGGGGGGAACACTGAAGCTTTCTTT. It encodes CSASPIGQGGGNTEAFF. The chain is built from TRBV29-1 and TRBJ1-1, with 8 bases matching TRBD1. The germline V gene encodes CDR1 SQVTM and CDR2 ANQGSEA. The junction had 17 bases not matched to a gene; V was cut back by 7 bases and J by 1 base. The CDR3 length is 17 residues.

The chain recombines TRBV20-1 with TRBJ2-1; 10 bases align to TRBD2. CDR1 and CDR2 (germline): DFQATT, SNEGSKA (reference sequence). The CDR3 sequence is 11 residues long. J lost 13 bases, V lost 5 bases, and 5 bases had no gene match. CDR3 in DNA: TGCAGTGCTGAAGCGGGGGGGCCTCAGTTCTTC. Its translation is CSAEAGGPQFF.

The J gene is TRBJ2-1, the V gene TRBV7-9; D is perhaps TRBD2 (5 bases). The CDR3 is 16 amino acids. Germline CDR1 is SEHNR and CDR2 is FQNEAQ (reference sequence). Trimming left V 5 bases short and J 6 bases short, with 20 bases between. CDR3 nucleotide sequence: TGTGCCAGCAGCCCAACGAACCTCGGCCGGGGCAATGAGCAGTTCTTC. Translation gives CASSPTNLGRGNEQFF.

CDR3: CASGPDGKVNTEAFF. CDR3 DNA: TGCGCCAGCGGTCCTGATGGAAAGGTTAACACTGAAGCTTTCTTT. The chain uses TRBV5-1 and TRBJ1-1; D gene uncertain. This CDR3 contains 15 residues. V lost 7 bases and J lost 2, with 18 bases in between. The V gene's germline CDR1 is SGHRS and CDR2 YFSETQ.

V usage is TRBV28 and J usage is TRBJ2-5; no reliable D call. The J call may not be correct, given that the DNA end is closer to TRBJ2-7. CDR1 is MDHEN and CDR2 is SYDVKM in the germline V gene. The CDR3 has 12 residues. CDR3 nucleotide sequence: TGTGCCAGCAGTCTAACCCTTTACGAGCAGTACTTC. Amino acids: CASSLTLYEQYF.

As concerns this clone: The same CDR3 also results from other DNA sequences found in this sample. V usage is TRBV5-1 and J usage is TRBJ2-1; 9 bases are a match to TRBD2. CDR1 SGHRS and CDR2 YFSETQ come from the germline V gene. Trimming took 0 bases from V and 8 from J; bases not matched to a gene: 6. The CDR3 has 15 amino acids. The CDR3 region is CASSLGGGGADEQFF. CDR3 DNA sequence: TGCGCCAGCAGCTTGGGGGGCGGGGGGGCCGATGAGCAGTTCTTC. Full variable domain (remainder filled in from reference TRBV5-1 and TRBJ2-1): KAGVTQTPRYLIKTRGQQVTLSCSPISGHRSVSWYQQTPGQGLQFLFEYFSETQRNKGNFPGRFSGRQFSNSRSEMNVSTLELGDSALYLCASSLGGGGADEQFFGPGTRLTVL.

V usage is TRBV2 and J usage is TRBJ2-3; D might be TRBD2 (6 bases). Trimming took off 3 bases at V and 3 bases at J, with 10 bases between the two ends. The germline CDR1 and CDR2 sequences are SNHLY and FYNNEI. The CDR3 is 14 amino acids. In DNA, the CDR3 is TGTGCCAGCAGTGAGGAGGGGCTTACAGATACGCAGTATTTT. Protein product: CASSEEGLTDTQYF.

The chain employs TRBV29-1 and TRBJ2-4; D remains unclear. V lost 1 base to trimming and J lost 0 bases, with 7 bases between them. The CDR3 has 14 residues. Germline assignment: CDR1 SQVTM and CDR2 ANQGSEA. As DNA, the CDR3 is TGCAGCGTTGAAGCCATAGTAGCCAAAAACATTCAGTACTTC. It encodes CSVEAIVAKNIQYF.

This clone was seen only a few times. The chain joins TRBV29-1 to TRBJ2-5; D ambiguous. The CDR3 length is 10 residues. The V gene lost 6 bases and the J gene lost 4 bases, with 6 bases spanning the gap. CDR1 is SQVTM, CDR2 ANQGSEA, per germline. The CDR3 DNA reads TGCAGCGTCGGCTTAGAGACCCAGTACTTC. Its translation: CSVGLETQYF.

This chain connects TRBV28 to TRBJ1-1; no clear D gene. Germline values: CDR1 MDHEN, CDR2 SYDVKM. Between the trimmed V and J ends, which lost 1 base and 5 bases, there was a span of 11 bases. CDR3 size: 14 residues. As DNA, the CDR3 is TGTGCCAGCAGTTTATTCGGGAGGCCGACTGAAGCTTTCTTT. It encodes CASSLFGRPTEAFF.

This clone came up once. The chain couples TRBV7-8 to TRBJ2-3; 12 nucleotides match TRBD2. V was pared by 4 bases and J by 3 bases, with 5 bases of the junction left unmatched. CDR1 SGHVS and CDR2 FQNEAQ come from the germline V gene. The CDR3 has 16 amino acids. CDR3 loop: CASSSKTSGGTDTQYF. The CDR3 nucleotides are TGTGCCAGCAGCTCAAAGACTAGCGGGGGAACAGATACGCAGTATTTT.

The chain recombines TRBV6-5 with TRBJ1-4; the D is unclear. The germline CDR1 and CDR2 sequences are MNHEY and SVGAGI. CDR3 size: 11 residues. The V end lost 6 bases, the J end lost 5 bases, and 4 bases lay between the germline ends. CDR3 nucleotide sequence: TGTGCCAGCAGCCAAAATGAAAAACTGTTTTTT. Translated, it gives CASSQNEKLFF.

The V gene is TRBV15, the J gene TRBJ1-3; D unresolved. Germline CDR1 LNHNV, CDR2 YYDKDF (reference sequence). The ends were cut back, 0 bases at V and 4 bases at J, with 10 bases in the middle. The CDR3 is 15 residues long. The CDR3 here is CATSRDTGIGNTIYF. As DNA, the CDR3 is TGTGCCACCAGCAGAGATACGGGGATAGGAAACACCATATATTTT.

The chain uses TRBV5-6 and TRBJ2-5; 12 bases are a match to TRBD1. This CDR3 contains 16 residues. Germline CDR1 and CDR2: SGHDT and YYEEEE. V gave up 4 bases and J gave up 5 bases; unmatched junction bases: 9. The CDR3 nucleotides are TGTGCCAGCAGCCCTCCGGGACAGGGGGCCCGGGAGACCCAGTACTTC. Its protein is CASSPPGQGARETQYF. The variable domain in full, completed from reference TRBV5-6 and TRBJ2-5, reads DAGVTQSPTHLIKTRGQQVTLRCSPKSGHDTVSWYQQALGQGPQFIFQYYEEEERQRGNFPDRFSGHQFPNYSSELNVNALLLGDSALYLCASSPPGQGARETQYFGPGTRLLVL.

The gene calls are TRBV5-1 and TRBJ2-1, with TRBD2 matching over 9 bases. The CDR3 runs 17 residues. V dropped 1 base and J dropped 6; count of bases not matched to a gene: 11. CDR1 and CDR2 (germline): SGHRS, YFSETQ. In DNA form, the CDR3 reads TGCGCCAGCAGCTTGTTTATGCTAGCGGGATTTGGCAATGAGCAGTTCTTC. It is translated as CASSLFMLAGFGNEQFF.

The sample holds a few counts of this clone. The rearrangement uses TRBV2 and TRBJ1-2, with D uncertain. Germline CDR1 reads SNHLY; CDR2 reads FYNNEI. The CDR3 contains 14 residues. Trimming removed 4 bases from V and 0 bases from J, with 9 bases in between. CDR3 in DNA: TGTGCCAGCAGTGGGGCAGCTTCTAACTATGGCTACACCTTC. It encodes CASSGAASNYGYTF.